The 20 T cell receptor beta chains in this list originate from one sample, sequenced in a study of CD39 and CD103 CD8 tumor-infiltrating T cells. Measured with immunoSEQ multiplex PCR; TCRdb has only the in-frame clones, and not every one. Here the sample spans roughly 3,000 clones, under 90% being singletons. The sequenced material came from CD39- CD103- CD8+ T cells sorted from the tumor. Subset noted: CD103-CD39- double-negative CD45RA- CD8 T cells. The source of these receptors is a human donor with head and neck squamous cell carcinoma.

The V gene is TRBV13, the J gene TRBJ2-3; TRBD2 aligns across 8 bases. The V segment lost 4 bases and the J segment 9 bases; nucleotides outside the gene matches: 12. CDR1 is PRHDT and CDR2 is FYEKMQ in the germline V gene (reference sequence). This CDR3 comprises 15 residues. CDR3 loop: CASSSLLSGGGTQYF. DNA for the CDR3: TGTGCCAGCAGCTCCCTCCTGTCGGGGGGGGGAACGCAGTATTTT.

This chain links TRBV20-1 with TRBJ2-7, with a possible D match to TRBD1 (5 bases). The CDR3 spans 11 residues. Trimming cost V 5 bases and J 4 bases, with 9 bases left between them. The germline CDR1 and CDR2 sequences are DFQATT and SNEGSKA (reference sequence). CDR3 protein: CSASDSYEQYF. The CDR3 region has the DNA TGCAGTGCTTCTGACAGTTACGAGCAGTACTTC.

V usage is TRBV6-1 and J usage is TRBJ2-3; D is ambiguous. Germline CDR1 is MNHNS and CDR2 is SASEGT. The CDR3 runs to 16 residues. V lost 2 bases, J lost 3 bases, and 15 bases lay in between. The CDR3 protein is CASSERGNSWTDTQYF. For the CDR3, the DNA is TGTGCCAGCAGTGAACGAGGCAATTCATGGACAGATACGCAGTATTTT.

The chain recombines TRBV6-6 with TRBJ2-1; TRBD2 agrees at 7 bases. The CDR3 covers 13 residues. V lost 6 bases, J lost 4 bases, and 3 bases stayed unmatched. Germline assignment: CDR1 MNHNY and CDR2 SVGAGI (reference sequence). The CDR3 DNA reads TGTGCCAGCAGCCGGCGGGGGTACAATGAGCAGTTCTTC. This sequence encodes CASSRRGYNEQFF.

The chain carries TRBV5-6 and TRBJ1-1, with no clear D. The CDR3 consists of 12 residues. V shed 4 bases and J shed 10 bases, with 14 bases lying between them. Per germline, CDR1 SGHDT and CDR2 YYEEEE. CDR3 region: CASSPGDWPAFF. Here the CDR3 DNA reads TGTGCCAGCAGCCCCGGCGACTGGCCAGCTTTCTTT.

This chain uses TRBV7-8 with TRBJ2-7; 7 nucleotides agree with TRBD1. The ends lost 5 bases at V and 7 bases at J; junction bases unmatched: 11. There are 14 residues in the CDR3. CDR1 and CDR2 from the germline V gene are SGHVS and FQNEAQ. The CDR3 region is CASSLRQGSSEQYF. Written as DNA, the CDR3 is TGTGCCAGCAGCCTCCGACAGGGATCGAGTGAGCAGTACTTC.

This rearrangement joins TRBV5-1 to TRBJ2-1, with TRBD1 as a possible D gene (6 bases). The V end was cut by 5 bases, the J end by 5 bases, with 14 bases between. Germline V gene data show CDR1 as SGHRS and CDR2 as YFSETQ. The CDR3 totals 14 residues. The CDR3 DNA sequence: TGCGCCAGCAGGTCGGGACATGGACACAATGAGCAGTTCTTC. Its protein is CASRSGHGHNEQFF.

The CDR3 sequence is CASSPSTSDRATRLGYGYTF. The CDR3 DNA reads as TGTGCCAGCAGCCCCAGCACCTCGGACAGGGCCACTCGCCTAGGCTATGGCTACACCTTC. The rearrangement links TRBV27 to TRBJ1-2, with TRBD1 matching over 8 bases. Looked up from germline, CDR1 is MNHEY and CDR2 is SMNVEV (reference sequence). This CDR3 has 20 amino acids. J gave up 4 bases and V 6 bases, and 25 bases lay outside the gene matches.

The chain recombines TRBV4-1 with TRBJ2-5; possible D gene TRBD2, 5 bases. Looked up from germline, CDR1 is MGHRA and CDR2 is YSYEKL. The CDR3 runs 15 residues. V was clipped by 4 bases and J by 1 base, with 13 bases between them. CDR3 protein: CASSLFEGLQETQYF. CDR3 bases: TGCGCCAGCAGCCTCTTCGAGGGTCTCCAAGAGACCCAGTACTTC.

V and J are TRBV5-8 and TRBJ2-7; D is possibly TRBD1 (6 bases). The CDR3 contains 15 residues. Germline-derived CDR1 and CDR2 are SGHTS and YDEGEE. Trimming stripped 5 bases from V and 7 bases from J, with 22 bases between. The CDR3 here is CASSLGPGEFREQYF. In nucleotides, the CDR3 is TGTGCCAGCAGTCTGGGGCCAGGGGAATTTAGGGAGCAGTACTTC.

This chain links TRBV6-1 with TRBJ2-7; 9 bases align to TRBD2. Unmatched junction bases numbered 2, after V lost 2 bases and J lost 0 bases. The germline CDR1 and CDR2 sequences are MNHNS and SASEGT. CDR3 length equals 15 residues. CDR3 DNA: TGTGCCAGCAGTGAACTAGCGGGGAGCTCCTACGAGCAGTACTTC. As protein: CASSELAGSSYEQYF.

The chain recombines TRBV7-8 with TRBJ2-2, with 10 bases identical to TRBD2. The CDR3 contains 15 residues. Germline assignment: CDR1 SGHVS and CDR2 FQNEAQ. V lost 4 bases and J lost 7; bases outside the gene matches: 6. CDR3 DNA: TGTGCCAGCAGCTGGAGCGGGGGGGCTTACGGGGAGCTGTTTTTT. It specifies CASSWSGGAYGELFF.

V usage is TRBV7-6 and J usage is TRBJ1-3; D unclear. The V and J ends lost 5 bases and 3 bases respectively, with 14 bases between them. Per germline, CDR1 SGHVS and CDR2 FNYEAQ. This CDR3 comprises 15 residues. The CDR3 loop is CASSPGRTDGNTIYF. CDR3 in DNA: TGTGCCAGCAGCCCAGGACGGACTGATGGAAACACCATATATTTT.

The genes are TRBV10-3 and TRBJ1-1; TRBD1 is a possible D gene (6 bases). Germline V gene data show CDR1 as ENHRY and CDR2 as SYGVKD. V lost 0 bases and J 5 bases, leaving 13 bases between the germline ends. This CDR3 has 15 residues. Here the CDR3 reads CAISESREGGTEAFF. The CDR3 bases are TGTGCCATCAGTGAGTCCAGAGAGGGGGGGACTGAAGCTTTCTTT.

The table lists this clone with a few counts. The CDR3 region has the DNA TGTGCCAGCAGCTCAATTACTGGGACAGCCGCTAGCACTGAAGCTTTCTTT. Protein sequence: CASSSITGTAASTEAFF. The chain recombines TRBV5-6 with TRBJ1-1; 7 bases agree with TRBD1. The CDR3 runs to 17 residues. Germline-derived CDR1 and CDR2 are SGHDT and YYEEEE. V trimming: 3 bases; J trimming: 4 bases; junction bases outside the gene matches: 15.

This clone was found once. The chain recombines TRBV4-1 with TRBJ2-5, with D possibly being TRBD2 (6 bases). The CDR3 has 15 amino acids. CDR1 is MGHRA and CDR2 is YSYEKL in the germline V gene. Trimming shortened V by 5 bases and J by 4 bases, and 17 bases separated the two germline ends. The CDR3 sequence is CASSYSAGGIETQYF. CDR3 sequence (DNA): TGCGCCAGCAGCTATTCCGCCGGCGGGATAGAGACCCAGTACTTC.

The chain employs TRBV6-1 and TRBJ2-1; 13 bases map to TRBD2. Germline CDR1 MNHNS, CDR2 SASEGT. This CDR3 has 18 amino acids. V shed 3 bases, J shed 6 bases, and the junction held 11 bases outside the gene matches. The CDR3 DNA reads TGTGCCAGCAGTGAGCCCAGACTAGCGGGGGGTTTCTTCAATGAGCAGTTCTTC. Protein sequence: CASSEPRLAGGFFNEQFF.

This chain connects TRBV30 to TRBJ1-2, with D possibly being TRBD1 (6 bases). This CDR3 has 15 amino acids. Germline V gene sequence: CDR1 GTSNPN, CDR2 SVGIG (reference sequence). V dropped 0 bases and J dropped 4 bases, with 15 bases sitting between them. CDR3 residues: CAWSVIAGETYGYTF. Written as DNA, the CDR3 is TGTGCCTGGAGTGTAATAGCAGGGGAGACCTATGGCTACACCTTC.

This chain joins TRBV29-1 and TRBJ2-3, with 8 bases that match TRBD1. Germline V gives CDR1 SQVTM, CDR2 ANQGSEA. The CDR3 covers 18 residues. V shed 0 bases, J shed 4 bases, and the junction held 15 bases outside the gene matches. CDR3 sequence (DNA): TGCAGCGTTGAAGATATGGATGAACAGGGGGTTCCCGCAGATACGCAGTATTTT. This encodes CSVEDMDEQGVPADTQYF.

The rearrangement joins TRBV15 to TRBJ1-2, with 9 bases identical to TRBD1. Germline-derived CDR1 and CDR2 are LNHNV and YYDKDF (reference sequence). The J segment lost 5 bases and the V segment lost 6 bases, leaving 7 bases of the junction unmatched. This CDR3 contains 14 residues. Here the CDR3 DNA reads TGTGCCACCAGTACAGGGGGCGCGTTGTATGGCTACACCTTC. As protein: CATSTGGALYGYTF.